The 12 T cell receptor beta chains reported below all come from one sample, sequenced in a study of T cells in localized non-small cell lung cancer. Using immunoSEQ multiplex PCR, the repertoire was profiled, and TCRdb retains in-frame clones only, with some absent. Of some 960 clones in the sample, around a quarter were seen once. Material: normal lung tissue next to the tumor, obtained before any cancer treatment. The receptors derive from a woman aged 35-75 years with stage III squamous cell lung carcinoma.

This clone is labeled as medium-sized (0.01 to 0.1%). The chain uses TRBV9 and TRBJ1-2, with 7 bases that match TRBD1. This CDR3 is built from 15 residues. Germline CDR1 SGDLS, CDR2 YYNGEE. V lost 4 bases, J lost 7 bases, and 13 bases stayed unmatched. The CDR3 spells CASSPRLGGFGGYTF. In DNA form, the CDR3 reads TGTGCCAGCAGCCCACGACTAGGGGGCTTCGGTGGCTACACCTTC.

This clone came up a few times. The chain has TRBV14 and TRBJ1-2; tentative D call: TRBD1 (5 bases). Germline CDR1 reads SGHDN; CDR2 reads FVKESK. Trimming removed 4 bases at V and 5 bases at J, with 11 bases between. This CDR3 region has 13 residues. The CDR3: CASSPGDGYGYTF. The CDR3 nucleotides are TGTGCCAGCAGCCCGGGGGACGGTTATGGCTACACCTTC.

The chain couples TRBV6-8 to TRBJ2-7; D gene uncertain. Germline V lookup: CDR1 MNHGY, CDR2 SAAAGT. V lost 6 bases to trimming and J lost 3 bases, with 9 bases between them. The CDR3 runs to 12 residues. CDR3 residues: CASSPAHYEQYF. CDR3 in DNA: TGTGCCAGCAGCCCGGCACACTACGAGCAGTACTTC.

Within the sample, this clone is large. The J gene is TRBJ1-1, the V gene TRBV12-2. TRBV12-2 is a recognized pseudogene. The length of the CDR3 is 14 residues. The CDR3 reads CASRRVRGDTEAFF. DNA for the CDR3: TGTGCAAGTCGCCGGGTAAGGGGGGACACTGAAGCTTTCTTT.

This clone is large in the sample. CDR3 nucleotide sequence: TGTGCCAGCAGTTACTCGAACCTGGGGAAGAACACTGAAGCTTTCTTT. Protein product: CASSYSNLGKNTEAFF. The chain combines TRBV6-8 with TRBJ1-1; D gene uncertain. This CDR3 contains 16 residues. Germline lookup yields CDR1 MNHGY and CDR2 SAAAGT. The V end was cut by 0 bases, the J end by 1 base, with 12 bases between.

CDR3 loop: CASMGDNQPQHF. CDR3 DNA sequence: TGTGCCAGCATGGGGGACAATCAGCCCCAGCATTTT. The V gene is TRBV9, the J gene TRBJ1-5; a weak D match, TRBD1 (5 bases). This CDR3 is built from 12 residues. Trimming shortened V by 6 bases and J by 3 bases, and 7 bases separated the two germline ends. Germline V lookup: CDR1 SGDLS, CDR2 YYNGEE.

This clone was picked up a small number of times. The chain combines TRBV6-8 with TRBJ2-5; TRBD2 is a possible D gene (7 bases). From germline, CDR1 is MNHGY and CDR2 SAAAGT. V gave up 6 bases and J gave up 5 bases, with 19 bases separating them. CDR3 length: 15 amino acids. In DNA form, the CDR3 reads TGTGCCAGCAGATTACGGGGGGCAAGGGGGGAGACCCAGTACTTC. The encoded protein is CASRLRGARGETQYF.

This clone was counted a few times. The chain couples TRBV22-1 to TRBJ1-5; TRBD1, the table's D call, was not compared with the DNA. TRBV22-1 is labeled a pseudogene. The CDR3 is 15 residues long. The CDR3 sequence: CASRGGTGFYQPQHF. CDR3 in DNA: TGTGCCAGCAGAGGCGGGACAGGGTTTTATCAGCCCCAGCATTTT.

This clone appeared a single time. The chain uses TRBV30 and TRBJ2-4; no reliable D call. The CDR3 totals 16 residues. In germline, CDR1 is GTSNPN, CDR2 SVGIG (reference sequence). V lost 5 bases and J lost 7, with 24 bases in between. CDR3 in DNA: TGTGCCTGGGACCTTTTACCGGGCCCCCAGGCCAACATTCAGTACTTC. Protein sequence: CAWDLLPGPQANIQYF.

V usage is TRBV18 and J usage is TRBJ2-4; no clear D. The CDR3 sequence is 15 residues long. The germline gives CDR1 KGHSH, CDR2 LQKENI. Deletions cut 4 bases from V and 0 bases from J, with 10 bases between. In DNA, the CDR3 is TGTGCCAGCTCACGGGCAGATTTAGCCAAAAACATTCAGTACTTC. Amino acid sequence: CASSRADLAKNIQYF. Full variable domain (rest looked up from reference TRBV18 and TRBJ2-4): NAGVMQNPRHLVRRRGQEARLRCSPMKGHSHVYWYRQLPEEGLKFMVYLQKENIIDESGMPKERFSAEFPKEGPSILRIQQVVRGDSAAYFCASSRADLAKNIQYFGAGTRLSVL.

The DNA of the CDR3 is TGTGCCAGCTCACCAGGAACGGCAGATACGCAGTATTTT. Translated, it gives CASSPGTADTQYF. The chain has TRBV18 and TRBJ2-3; D remains unclear. Trimming took off 2 bases at V and 4 bases at J, with 7 bases between the two ends. CDR1 and CDR2 (germline): KGHSH, LQKENI. This CDR3 spans 13 amino acids.

This clone turned up a few times. The rearrangement uses TRBV11-3 and TRBJ2-7; D might be TRBD1 or TRBD2, each matching 5 bases. Germline values: CDR1 SGHNT, CDR2 YENEEA. With 4 bases removed from V and 1 base from J, the gap between germline ends came to 17 bases. This CDR3 contains 16 residues. CDR3 region: CASSWGPTLGSYEQYF. CDR3 nucleotide sequence: TGTGCCAGCAGCTGGGGACCTACCCTGGGATCCTACGAGCAGTACTTC.